What follows are 28 T cell receptor beta chains derived from one specimen sequenced in a study of patients and donors after allogeneic stem cell transplantation. TCRdb reprocessed the RT-PCR reads with MiXCR, giving one entry per CDR3 protein. The data hold some 960,000 distinct CDR3 sequences, with 15% to 20% observed a single time. Material: blood, either unsorted or a sorted T cell fraction (not recorded which). The receptors were sampled from a human donor who was either an allogeneic HSCT recipient or a stem cell or donor lymphocyte infusion donor (not recorded which). It is not recorded whose cells these are; they may come from a transplant donor.

This chain connects TRBV7-9 to TRBJ1-5; 9 positions agree with TRBD1. The CDR3 covers 14 residues. From germline, CDR1 is SEHNR and CDR2 FQNEAQ (reference sequence). Trimming took 6 bases from V and 5 from J; bases not matched to a gene: 5. The CDR3 loop reads CASSSTGGDQPQHF. The CDR3 bases are TGTGCCAGCAGTTCGACAGGGGGGGATCAGCCCCAGCATTTT.

The rearrangement uses TRBV6-5 and TRBJ1-2, with a tentative D call TRBD1 (6 bases). The CDR3 has 15 residues. The germline V and J ends were trimmed by 2 bases and 4 bases, with 14 bases remaining between them. Germline V gene lookup returns CDR1 MNHEY and CDR2 SVGAGI. The CDR3 loop is CASSYATGSPYGYTF. Written as DNA, the CDR3 is TGTGCCAGCAGTTACGCGACAGGCTCCCCCTATGGCTACACCTTC.

This clonotype has a handful of counts. The chain recombines TRBV4-2 with TRBJ1-2, with D unclear. CDR1 is LGHNA and CDR2 is YNFKEQ in the germline V gene. V was clipped by 1 base and J by 4 bases, with 16 bases between them. This CDR3 is 16 amino acids long. The CDR3, as DNA: TGTGCCAGCAGCCAAGTCGACCAACGGGCCGGCTATGGCTACACCTTC. Its protein is CASSQVDQRAGYGYTF.

The chain combines TRBV5-1 with TRBJ2-1; 11 bases line up with TRBD1. Germline V gene sequence: CDR1 SGHRS, CDR2 YFSETQ. The length of the CDR3 is 15 residues. With V trimmed by 7 bases and J by 7 bases, 10 bases remained unmatched. CDR3 region: CASGLGDRGKNEQFF. The CDR3 region has the DNA TGCGCCAGCGGTCTCGGGGACAGGGGGAAGAATGAGCAGTTCTTC.

DNA of the CDR3: TGTGCCAGCAGTTTCGCCAGGGGTGTGGAAGCTTTCTTT. Translation: CASSFARGVEAFF. This chain joins TRBV12-3 or TRBV12-4 and TRBJ1-1; D might be TRBD1 (6 bases). The CDR3 contains 13 residues. Trimming cost V 3 bases and J 8 bases, with 13 bases left between them.

This clonotype has more than one count but fewer than ten. V usage is TRBV27 and J usage is TRBJ2-1; D might be TRBD2 (5 bases). Germline CDR1 is MNHEY and CDR2 is SMNVEV (reference sequence). V lost 3 bases, J lost 6 bases, and 15 bases lay in between. CDR3 length: 15 amino acids. The CDR3 here is CASSFVWETANEQFF. DNA of the CDR3: TGTGCCAGCAGTTTTGTGTGGGAGACCGCCAATGAGCAGTTCTTC.

Of note for this clonotype: The junction does not match germline at one end; this may be a read error. This CDR3 reads CASRTSGKVF. CDR3 nucleotides: TGTGCCAGCCGGACTAGCGGGAAAGTCTTC. V usage is TRBV2 and J usage is TRBJ2-1; 12 positions agree with TRBD2. CDR3 length equals 10 residues. Germline-derived CDR1 and CDR2 are SNHLY and FYNNEI.

This clonotype occurred a few times. This chain links TRBV6-2 or TRBV6-3 with TRBJ2-7; TRBD1 matches 10 bases. The CDR3 runs to 15 residues. Trimming took 4 bases from V and 7 from J; bases not matched to a gene: 10. Germline CDR1 is MNHEY and CDR2 is SVGEGT. The CDR3 coding sequence is TGTGCCAGCAGTTCCAGACAGGGGGCGCGAGAAGAGCAGTACTTC. Its translation: CASSSRQGAREEQYF.

The V call is TRBV4-2, the J call TRBJ2-7; 8 nucleotides agree with TRBD1. CDR1 is LGHNA, CDR2 YNFKEQ, per germline. Trimming removed 8 bases from V and 6 bases from J; junction bases left unmatched: 12. This CDR3 is built from 14 residues. The CDR3 sequence is CASRPGTGNTEQYF. The DNA for the CDR3 is TGTGCCAGCCGACCTGGGACAGGAAATACCGAGCAGTACTTC.

This clonotype occurred a few times. The J gene is TRBJ1-1, the V gene TRBV10-3; possibly TRBD1 for D (5 bases). Germline CDR1 and CDR2: ENHRY and SYGVKD. Deletions cut 4 bases from V and 2 bases from J, with 8 bases between. CDR3 length: 13 amino acids. The CDR3 DNA reads as TGTGCCATCAGTGCCGACAGAAACACTGAAGCTTTCTTT. It translates to CAISADRNTEAFF.

At least ten counts were recorded for this clonotype. The chain couples TRBV24-1 to TRBJ2-3; TRBD2 matches 11 bases. The germline V gene has CDR1 KGHDR and CDR2 SFDVKD. This CDR3 region has 15 residues. J gave up 3 bases and V 5 bases, and 3 bases lay outside the gene matches. CDR3 sequence reads: CATSVTSGRTDTQYF. The CDR3 DNA sequence: TGTGCCACCAGTGTTACTAGCGGGAGAACAGATACGCAGTATTTT.

The V and J genes are TRBV4-2 and TRBJ2-1; D assignment may be TRBD1 or TRBD2 (7 bases each). The CDR3 sequence is 19 residues long. CDR1 and CDR2 from the germline V gene are LGHNA and YNFKEQ. Trimming took off 6 bases at V and 6 bases at J, with 30 bases between the two ends. For the CDR3, the DNA is TGTGCCAGCAGTCGGGGGACCGGAGGGGGAGGGGGCGGTCGCAATGAGCAGTTCTTC. Its translation is CASSRGTGGGGGGRNEQFF.

V usage is TRBV5-4 and J usage is TRBJ1-3, with TRBD1 identical over 7 bases. The V and J ends lost 10 bases and 1 base, in that order; junction bases with no gene match: 8. Germline assignment: CDR1 SGHNT and CDR2 YYREEE (reference sequence). CDR3 length: 14 residues. The CDR3 spells CAGKYRGSGNTIYF. In DNA, the CDR3 is TGTGCCGGGAAGTACAGGGGATCTGGAAACACCATATATTTT.

The V call is TRBV6-1, the J call TRBJ2-1; 9 bases map to TRBD2. This CDR3 region has 15 residues. The V gene end was trimmed by 7 bases and the J gene end by 6 bases; junction bases not matched to a gene: 10. Germline loops: CDR1 MNHNS, CDR2 SASEGT. This CDR3 reads CASIHSGRPPNEQFF. DNA of the CDR3: TGTGCCAGCATTCATAGCGGGAGACCGCCCAATGAGCAGTTCTTC.

This chain uses TRBV9 with TRBJ2-3, with D unclear. The V and J ends lost 0 bases and 1 base respectively, with 6 bases between them. Germline V gene lookup returns CDR1 SGDLS and CDR2 YYNGEE. This CDR3 is 14 amino acids long. The CDR3 is CASSVVAGTDTQYF. In DNA, the CDR3 is TGTGCCAGCAGCGTAGTAGCCGGCACAGATACGCAGTATTTT.

This clonotype was picked up many times. The chain combines TRBV12-3 or TRBV12-4 with TRBJ1-1; D gene uncertain. CDR3 size: 11 residues. The V end lost 8 bases, the J end lost 5 bases, and 9 bases lay between the germline ends. CDR3 amino acids: CASGGGTEAFF. The CDR3 nucleotides are TGTGCCAGCGGTGGTGGGACTGAAGCTTTCTTT.

The J gene is TRBJ1-6, the V gene TRBV4-1; D is unresolved. Per the germline V gene, CDR1 is MGHRA and CDR2 is YSYEKL. V was cut by 2 bases and J by 5 bases, with 7 bases left in between. CDR3 length: 14 residues. The CDR3 loop reads CASSQLWDNSPLHF. CDR3 bases: TGCGCCAGCAGCCAACTCTGGGATAATTCACCCCTCCACTTT.

The chain carries TRBV4-2 and TRBJ1-2; D uncertain. V lost 3 bases to trimming and J lost 3 bases, with 26 bases between them. The germline V gene has CDR1 LGHNA and CDR2 YNFKEQ. The CDR3 contains 19 residues. CDR3 residues: CASSHPKQSVGQRDYGYTF. The CDR3 DNA sequence: TGTGCCAGCAGCCATCCAAAACAAAGCGTAGGGCAGAGGGACTATGGCTACACCTTC.

In its sample, this clonotype was seen a few times. This chain links TRBV20-1 with TRBJ2-1; D possibly uses TRBD1 or TRBD2 (5 bases each). The CDR3 has 18 amino acids. Trimming took off 5 bases at V and 3 bases at J, with 26 bases between the two ends. Germline CDR1 reads DFQATT; CDR2 reads SNEGSKA (reference sequence). In DNA, the CDR3 is TGCAGTGCTCGGCTCTCGGCGGCAGGGCCACTAGACTACAATGAGCAGTTCTTC. Protein: CSARLSAAGPLDYNEQFF.

The chain combines TRBV7-2 with TRBJ1-2, with TRBD1 identical over 7 bases. V shed 5 bases and J 6 bases; nucleotides not matched to a gene: 15. Per germline, CDR1 SGHTA and CDR2 FQGNSA. The CDR3 totals 16 residues. The CDR3 reads CASSIIPYDREDGYTF. The CDR3 region has the DNA TGTGCCAGCAGCATCATCCCATACGACAGGGAGGATGGCTACACCTTC.

The V and J genes are TRBV10-3 and TRBJ1-2; a possible D gene is TRBD1 (5 bases). This CDR3 region has 15 residues. Looked up from germline, CDR1 is ENHRY and CDR2 is SYGVKD. Trimming left V 0 bases short and J 7 bases short, with 15 bases between. CDR3 sequence reads: CAISESGGTHIGYTF. The CDR3 nucleotides read TGTGCCATCAGTGAGTCGGGGGGGACCCACATTGGCTACACCTTC.

The CDR3 is CSAPDFGNGEQFF. The CDR3 DNA sequence: TGCAGTGCCCCTGACTTCGGGAATGGTGAGCAGTTCTTC. The chain combines TRBV20-1 with TRBJ2-1, with D perhaps matching TRBD2 (5 bases). V shed 6 bases and J shed 9 bases, with 18 bases lying between them. The CDR3 covers 13 residues. The germline gives CDR1 DFQATT, CDR2 SNEGSKA (reference sequence).

The rearrangement links TRBV5-1 to TRBJ2-7, with D possibly being TRBD1 (6 bases). Deletions cut 5 bases from V and 6 bases from J, with 27 bases between. This CDR3 contains 17 residues. Germline-derived CDR1 and CDR2 are SGHRS and YFSETQ. The CDR3 nucleotides are TGCGCCAGCAGTCGATTACTTAAACAGGGCTCCCCTCCCGAGCAGTACTTC. Amino acids: CASSRLLKQGSPPEQYF.

V usage is TRBV4-3 and J usage is TRBJ2-3; D unclear. The CDR3 length is 15 residues. V lost 0 bases to trimming and J lost 0 bases, with 7 bases between them. CDR1 and CDR2 from the germline V gene are LGHNA and YSLEER. This CDR3 is CASSQEFASTDTQYF. The CDR3 coding sequence is TGCGCCAGCAGCCAAGAGTTCGCTAGCACAGATACGCAGTATTTT.

This clonotype appeared a few times. The chain is built from TRBV5-1 and TRBJ2-1; D possibly uses TRBD1 or TRBD2 (5 bases each). The CDR3 contains 15 residues. V was shortened by 0 bases and J by 1 base, with 8 bases between the two germline ends. Germline V gene sequence: CDR1 SGHRS, CDR2 YFSETQ. As DNA, the CDR3 is TGCGCCAGCAGCTTGGTCTGGGGGTCCTACAATGAGCAGTTCTTC. Residues: CASSLVWGSYNEQFF.

The rearrangement links TRBV6-1 to TRBJ2-6; unclear D gene. The CDR3 consists of 15 residues. Trimming removed 5 bases at V and 1 base at J, with 9 bases between. Germline-derived CDR1 and CDR2 are MNHNS and SASEGT. For the CDR3, the DNA is TGTGCCAGCAGTCTCGCTTGGTCTGGGGCCAACGTCCTGACTTTC. Translated: CASSLAWSGANVLTF.

This clonotype was recorded a few times. The chain has TRBV7-3 and TRBJ2-7; unclear D gene. V was clipped by 0 bases and J by 4 bases, with 7 bases between them. The V gene's germline CDR1 is SGHTA and CDR2 FQGTGA. This CDR3 is 13 amino acids long. CDR3 bases: TGTGCCAGCAGCTTAACCGCAGAATACGAGCAGTACTTC. Translation gives CASSLTAEYEQYF. Variable domain in full (rest from reference TRBV7-3 and TRBJ2-7): GAGVSQTPSNKVTEKGKYVELRCDPISGHTALYWYRQSLGQGPEFLIYFQGTGAADDSGLPNDRFFAVRPEGSVSTLKIQRTERGDSAVYLCASSLTAEYEQYFGPGTRLTVT.

In its sample, this clonotype was seen a few times. This chain uses TRBV7-8 with TRBJ1-4; 7 bases are shared with TRBD1. The CDR3 consists of 15 residues. J gave up 1 base and V 1 base, and 0 bases lay outside the gene matches. Germline V gives CDR1 SGHVS, CDR2 FQNEAQ. CDR3 in amino acids: CASSLDRGTNEKLFF. As DNA, the CDR3 is TGTGCCAGCAGCTTAGACAGGGGAACTAATGAAAAACTGTTTTTT.